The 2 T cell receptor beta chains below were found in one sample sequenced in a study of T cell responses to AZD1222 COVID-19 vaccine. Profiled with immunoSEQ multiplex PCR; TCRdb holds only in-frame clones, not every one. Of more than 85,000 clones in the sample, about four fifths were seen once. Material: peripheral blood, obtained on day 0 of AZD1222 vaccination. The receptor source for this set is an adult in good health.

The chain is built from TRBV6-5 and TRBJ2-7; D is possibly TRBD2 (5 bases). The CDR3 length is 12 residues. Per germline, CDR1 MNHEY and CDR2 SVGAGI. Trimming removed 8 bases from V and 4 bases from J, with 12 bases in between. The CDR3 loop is CASLDGEYEQYF. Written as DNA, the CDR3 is TGTGCCAGCTTAGACGGGGAGTACGAGCAGTACTTC.

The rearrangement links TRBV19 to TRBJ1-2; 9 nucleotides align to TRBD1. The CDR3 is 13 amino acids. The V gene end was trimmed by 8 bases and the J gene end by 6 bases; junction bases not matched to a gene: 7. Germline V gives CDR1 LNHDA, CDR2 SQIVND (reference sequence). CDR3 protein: CASARDRVDGYTF. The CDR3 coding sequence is TGTGCCAGTGCCCGGGACAGGGTCGATGGCTACACCTTC. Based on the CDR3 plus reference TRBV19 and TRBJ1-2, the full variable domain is DGGITQSPKYLFRKEGQNVTLSCEQNLNHDAMYWYRQDPGQGLRLIYYSQIVNDFQKGDIAEGYSVSREKKESFPLTVTSAQKNPTAFYLCASARDRVDGYTFGSGTRLTVV.